Presented here are 23 T cell receptor beta chains from one specimen sequenced in a study of blood T cell repertoires in COVID-19. Libraries were prepared by immunoSEQ multiplex PCR; TCRdb keeps only in-frame clonotypes and omits some of them. The table lists 60,000 to 85,000 clones, approximately 78% of them singletons. The material sequenced was peripheral blood. The receptors stem from an older woman with acute or convalescent COVID-19.

This chain links TRBV20-1 with TRBJ1-1; D remains ambiguous. This CDR3 is 14 amino acids long. V dropped 3 bases and J dropped 1 base, with 12 bases sitting between them. From germline, CDR1 is DFQATT and CDR2 SNEGSKA (reference sequence). The CDR3 here is CSASIPGRNTEAFF. In DNA, the CDR3 is TGCAGTGCTAGTATTCCGGGGAGGAACACTGAAGCTTTCTTT.

This chain links TRBV7-2 with TRBJ2-5, with 8 bases identical to TRBD2. The ends lost 1 base at V and 0 bases at J; junction bases unmatched: 4. There are 16 residues in the CDR3. Looked up from germline, CDR1 is SGHTA and CDR2 is FQGNSA. CDR3 DNA: TGTGCCAGCAGCTTAGAAGGCGGGGGGTACCAAGAGACCCAGTACTTC. This translates into CASSLEGGGYQETQYF.

V is TRBV5-1 and J is TRBJ2-5; D call uncertain. The V end was cut by 0 bases, the J end by 1 base, with 7 bases between. From germline, CDR1 is SGHRS and CDR2 YFSETQ. This CDR3 is built from 14 residues. In DNA form, the CDR3 reads TGCGCCAGCAGCTTGGGACTGAGCCAAGAGACCCAGTACTTC. It codes for CASSLGLSQETQYF.

Points on this clone: Other DNA sequences from this sample encode an identical CDR3 as well. V is TRBV18 and J is TRBJ2-5; D may be TRBD2 (5 bases). The germline V gene encodes CDR1 KGHSH and CDR2 LQKENI. Trimming removed 3 bases from V and 3 bases from J, with 8 bases in between. CDR3 length: 13 residues. CDR3 region: CASSPTGEETQYF. Written as DNA, the CDR3 is TGTGCCAGCTCACCGACCGGGGAAGAGACCCAGTACTTC.

The chain employs TRBV5-1 and TRBJ2-3; D may be TRBD1 (6 bases). With 5 bases removed from V and 2 bases from J, the gap between germline ends came to 12 bases. This CDR3 region has 14 residues. Germline V gene sequence: CDR1 SGHRS, CDR2 YFSETQ. The DNA for the CDR3 is TGCGCCAGCAGACCCGGACAGTTCACAGATACGCAGTATTTT. Residues: CASRPGQFTDTQYF.

CDR3 region: CATSDSGLAGDLTQYF. The CDR3 DNA reads as TGTGCCACCAGTGATTCGGGACTAGCGGGGGACCTGACCCAGTACTTC. The chain is built from TRBV24-1 and TRBJ2-5, with 14 bases matching TRBD2. Per germline, CDR1 KGHDR and CDR2 SFDVKD. The CDR3 totals 16 residues. Losses at the gene ends were 2 bases for V and 7 bases for J; bases not matched to a gene: 5.

Details on this clone: A much more abundant neighbour one base away suggests this may be a read error. Other DNA sequences in this specimen translate into the identical CDR3. The rearrangement uses TRBV12-3 or TRBV12-4 and TRBJ1-1; 7 bases align to TRBD1. With V trimmed by 5 bases and J by 2 bases, 2 bases remained unmatched. There are 13 residues in the CDR3. The CDR3 spells CASSRQGNTEAFF. CDR3 nucleotides: TGTGCCAGCAGTCGACAGGGAAACACTGAAGCTTTCTTT.

This clone was picked up a small number of times. The chain employs TRBV10-2 and TRBJ1-1; D perhaps matches TRBD1 (6 bases). This CDR3 region has 13 residues. Trimming removed 7 bases from V and 5 bases from J, with 14 bases in between. The germline gives CDR1 WSHSY, CDR2 SAAADI. CDR3 loop: CASNQGLRTEAFF. The CDR3 DNA reads TGCGCCAGCAACCAGGGGCTGCGTACTGAAGCTTTCTTT.

The gene calls are TRBV30 and TRBJ2-1, with 7 positions matching TRBD1. The V segment lost 5 bases and the J segment 15 bases; nucleotides outside the gene matches: 7. Germline assignment: CDR1 GTSNPN and CDR2 SVGIG (reference sequence). This CDR3 is built from 10 residues. The CDR3 sequence: CAWVRDSPFF. The CDR3 bases are TGTGCCTGGGTCCGGGACAGCCCGTTCTTC. The whole variable domain, filled in from reference TRBV30 and TRBJ2-1, reads SQTIHQWPATLVQPVGSPLSLECTVEGTSNPNLYWYRQAAGRGLQLLFYSVGIGQISSEVPQNLSASRPQDRQFILSSKKLLLSDSGFYLCAWVRDSPFFGPGTRLTVL.

Only one count was recorded for this clone. This rearrangement joins TRBV5-4 to TRBJ2-3; perhaps TRBD1 as D (6 bases). The V and J ends lost 4 bases and 3 bases respectively, with 15 bases between them. Germline loops: CDR1 SGHNT, CDR2 YYREEE (reference sequence). The CDR3 is 15 amino acids. DNA for the CDR3: TGTGCCAGCAGCCCACAGGGCGATGGGACAGATACGCAGTATTTT. Its translation is CASSPQGDGTDTQYF.

V is TRBV11-3 and J is TRBJ2-5; no reliable D call. V dropped 5 bases and J dropped 5 bases, with 12 bases sitting between them. Germline CDR1 and CDR2: SGHNT and YENEEA. CDR3 length: 13 amino acids. In DNA, the CDR3 is TGTGCCAGCAGCCTAACCCCCCTCGAGACCCAGTACTTC. It translates to CASSLTPLETQYF.

The gene calls are TRBV7-2 and TRBJ2-2, with 7 bases identical to TRBD1. Germline CDR1 and CDR2: SGHTA and FQGNSA. With 1 base clipped from V and 4 bases from J, the junction kept 6 bases outside the gene matches. The CDR3 has 16 amino acids. CDR3 DNA: TGTGCCAGCAGCTTAGAGGGGGCTAGGGGCACCGGGGAGCTGTTTTTT. It specifies CASSLEGARGTGELFF.

The V gene is TRBV9, the J gene TRBJ2-5, with 7 bases identical to TRBD2. The V gene end was trimmed by 4 bases and the J gene end by 1 base; junction bases not matched to a gene: 4. The CDR3 sequence is 14 residues long. CDR1 and CDR2 from the germline V gene are SGDLS and YYNGEE. CDR3 nucleotides: TGTGCCAGCAGCCAAGCGGGGTCCCAAGAGACCCAGTACTTC. It encodes CASSQAGSQETQYF.

V gene TRBV5-8 combines with J gene TRBJ2-7; 9 bases match TRBD1. The CDR3 length is 16 residues. Germline lookup yields CDR1 SGHTS and CDR2 YDEGEE. V gave up 0 bases and J gave up 0 bases; unmatched junction bases: 4. CDR3 amino acids: CASSLVGTGSSYEQYV. The CDR3 coding sequence is TGTGCCAGCAGCTTGGTTGGGACAGGGAGCTCCTACGAGCAGTACGTC.

The gene calls are TRBV5-6 and TRBJ1-2, with 7 nucleotides matching TRBD1. J lost 4 bases, V lost 4 bases, and 7 bases had no gene match. This CDR3 contains 14 residues. CDR1 is SGHDT and CDR2 is YYEEEE in the germline V gene. The CDR3 sequence is CASSPEGGAYGYTF. In DNA, the CDR3 is TGTGCCAGCAGCCCAGAAGGGGGCGCCTATGGCTACACCTTC. The full variable domain, completed using reference TRBV5-6 and TRBJ1-2, is DAGVTQSPTHLIKTRGQQVTLRCSPKSGHDTVSWYQQALGQGPQFIFQYYEEEERQRGNFPDRFSGHQFPNYSSELNVNALLLGDSALYLCASSPEGGAYGYTFGSGTRLTVV.

This chain uses TRBV13 with TRBJ1-5; the D gene is possibly TRBD1 (6 bases). The CDR3 extends over 14 amino acids. The V and J ends lost 5 bases and 5 bases respectively, with 13 bases between them. Germline V gives CDR1 PRHDT, CDR2 FYEKMQ (reference sequence). CDR3 protein: CASSREGDDQPQHF. CDR3 nucleotide sequence: TGTGCCAGCAGCCGAGAGGGGGATGATCAGCCCCAGCATTTT.

The rearrangement uses TRBV2 and TRBJ1-1; 11 bases fit TRBD1. The ends lost 6 bases at V and 5 bases at J; junction bases unmatched: 8. From germline, CDR1 is SNHLY and CDR2 FYNNEI. The CDR3 loop spans 15 amino acids. The CDR3 sequence: CASSHGQGAVTEAFF. The CDR3, as DNA: TGTGCCAGCAGCCACGGACAGGGGGCGGTAACTGAAGCTTTCTTT. Together with reference TRBV2 and TRBJ1-1, the CDR3 gives the full variable domain: EPEVTQTPSHQVTQMGQEVILRCVPISNHLYFYWYRQILGQKVEFLVSFYNNEISEKSEIFDDQFSVERPDGSNFTLKIRSTKLEDSAMYFCASSHGQGAVTEAFFGQGTRLTVV.

This chain links TRBV10-1 with TRBJ1-2, with D tentatively TRBD1 (6 bases). V gave up 3 bases and J gave up 0 bases, with 8 bases separating them. Germline V gene data show CDR1 as WNHNN and CDR2 as SYGVQD (reference sequence). CDR3 length: 14 amino acids. This CDR3 reads CASSEGQSNYGYTF. CDR3 DNA sequence: TGCGCCAGCAGTGAAGGACAGTCTAACTATGGCTACACCTTC.

This sequence joins TRBV19 and TRBJ2-7; 9 bases are a match to TRBD1. The germline gives CDR1 LNHDA, CDR2 SQIVND (reference sequence). The CDR3 has 14 residues. After removal of 4 bases from V and 3 bases from J, the junction contained 4 bases not matched to a gene. The CDR3 region has the DNA TGTGCCAGTAGTACCGGGACAGGGAGCTACGAGCAGTACTTC. Translation gives CASSTGTGSYEQYF.

The chain is built from TRBV14 and TRBJ2-7; TRBD1 matches at 7 bases. The CDR3 covers 14 residues. V lost 1 base and J lost 2; bases outside the gene matches: 2. Per germline, CDR1 SGHDN and CDR2 FVKESK. The CDR3 region is CASSQGQGPYEQYF. The CDR3 nucleotides read TGTGCCAGCAGCCAAGGACAGGGTCCCTACGAGCAGTACTTC.

The V gene is TRBV4-1, the J gene TRBJ1-1, with TRBD1 matching 9 bases. Germline lookup yields CDR1 MGHRA and CDR2 YSYEKL. J was trimmed by 9 bases and V by 5 bases; bases with no gene match: 10. There are 14 residues in the CDR3. CDR3 nucleotide sequence: TGCGCCAGCAGCTTGACCACAGGGGGCGAGAAAGCTTTCTTT. Amino acid sequence: CASSLTTGGEKAFF.

The chain employs TRBV7-9 and TRBJ1-1; D might be TRBD1 (5 bases). This CDR3 region has 15 residues. The V gene lost 0 bases and the J gene lost 9 bases, with 17 bases spanning the gap. Germline V CDR1 and CDR2: SEHNR, FQNEAQ (reference sequence). CDR3 region: CASSLAREGLGKAFF. CDR3 DNA: TGTGCCAGCAGCTTAGCGAGAGAGGGACTGGGGAAAGCTTTCTTT.

This clone was counted once. The CDR3 loop reads CAGGQNNEQFF. The CDR3 coding sequence is TGTGCCGGAGGACAGAACAATGAGCAGTTCTTC. This chain links TRBV7-2 with TRBJ2-1; tentatively, D is TRBD1 (6 bases). CDR1 is SGHTA and CDR2 is FQGNSA in the germline V gene. V lost 11 bases and J 5 bases, leaving 10 bases between the germline ends. The CDR3 runs 11 residues.